These T cell receptor beta chains were read from a single sample in a study of blood T cell repertoires in COVID-19. The repertoire was sequenced with immunoSEQ multiplex PCR; TCRdb's copy has only in-frame clones and lacks some. The data contain 250,000 to 350,000 clones, more than 75% of them seen just once; the ten biggest clones take up 8.5% to 12%. Specimen: PBMCs or T cells enriched from blood (not recorded which). The receptors here all came from a woman aged 18-29 years who had recovered from COVID-19. The CDR3 runs from the conserved cysteine through the conserved F or W. A D gene is named only where the DNA matches it firmly. Expanded clones are given a class, and other clones once, few, many or no size at all.

J	size	V	D	CDR3	DNA
TRBJ2-2	.	TRBV27	.	CASSFSPPTGELFF	TGTGCCAGCAGTTTTTCCCCCCCGACCGGGGAGCTGTTTTTT
TRBJ1-1	.	TRBV29-1	TRBD1	CSASGGNTEAFF	TGCAGCGCATCAGGGGGAAACACTGAAGCTTTCTTT
TRBJ2-3	.	TRBV9	TRBD2	CASSPNPGLVPDTQYF	TGTGCCAGCAGCCCGAATCCGGGACTAGTCCCAGATACGCAGTATTTT
TRBJ1-4	.	TRBV19	TRBD1	CASRHRGRSNEKLFF	TGTGCCAGTAGGCACAGGGGTAGGTCTAATGAAAAACTGTTTTTT
TRBJ2-7	many	TRBV5-1	.	CASSLERVQYF	TGCGCCAGCAGCTTGGAGCGGGTGCAGTACTTC
TRBJ2-1	.	TRBV11-3	TRBD1	CASSQQGNEQFF	TGTGCCAGCAGCCAACAGGGGAATGAGCAGTTCTTC
TRBJ2-5	once	TRBV28	TRBD2	CASSLAPSGRSRETQYF	TGTGCCAGCAGTTTAGCCCCCAGCGGGAGGTCTAGGGAGACCCAGTACTTC
TRBJ2-5	.	TRBV5-1	TRBD2	CASSSTAGVPQETQYF	TGCGCCAGCAGCTCCACGGCGGGGGTACCTCAAGAGACCCAGTACTTC
TRBJ1-1	.	TRBV20-1	TRBD1	CSASSPDRGDTEAFF	TGCAGTGCTAGTAGCCCGGACAGGGGGGACACTGAAGCTTTCTTT
TRBJ1-1	.	TRBV7-9	.	CASSLGGSLQGEAFF	TGTGCCAGCAGCTTAGGGGGCAGCTTGCAAGGTGAAGCTTTCTTT
TRBJ2-2	.	TRBV21-1	.	CASSTSPRGLNTGELFF	TGTGCCAGCAGCACTTCTCCCAGGGGGCTGAACACCGGGGAGCTGTTTTTT